This T cell receptor (beta chain) was identified during a study of OX40 agonist ivuxolimab in advanced cancers. Profiling relied on immunoSEQ multiplex PCR, and the TCRdb table lists in-frame clones only, not all of them. Altogether some 85,000 clones are present, about 90% being singletons, with the ten largest covering under 2%. The germline V gene encodes CDR1 GTSNPN and CDR2 SVGIG (reference sequence). The ends were cut back, 2 bases at V and 5 bases at J, with 13 bases in the middle. This CDR3 region has 14 residues. This TCR came from an adult with an advanced solid tumor such as melanoma, head and neck, liver or kidney cancer. The source was CD4+ or CD8+ T cells sorted from blood, collected in a trial of the OX40 agonist ivuxolimab. This chain connects TRBV30 to TRBJ1-5, with a possible D match to TRBD1 (6 bases). In DNA form, the CDR3 reads TGTGCCTGGAGTCCAGGACAGCGGTATCAGCCCCAGCATTTT. It codes for CAWSPGQRYQPQHF.